The 27 T cell receptor beta chains given below trace back to one sample, sequenced in a study of early T cells in non-severe SARS-CoV-2 infection. TCRdb recomputed calls from the 5' RACE reads with MiXCR, one row per CDR3 protein. The repertoire includes fewer than 60,000 distinct CDR3 sequences, 11% of them detected once, and around 13% sits in the top ten. The sample taken for sequencing was whole blood. These receptors all come from an adult who was a healthcare worker with PCR-confirmed SARS-CoV-2 infection or an uninfected control (not recorded which).

The chain couples TRBV20-1 to TRBJ1-5; D possibly corresponds to TRBD1 (5 bases). The CDR3 consists of 14 residues. Germline CDR1 and CDR2: DFQATT and SNEGSKA (reference sequence). V was shortened by 0 bases and J by 1 base, with 7 bases between the two germline ends. The CDR3, as DNA: TGCAGTGCTAGAGAACCAGGGAGCAATCAGCCCCAGCATTTT. Its translation: CSAREPGSNQPQHF.

This clonotype turned up a few times. This chain uses TRBV28 with TRBJ1-1; D is ambiguous. V dropped 6 bases and J dropped 1 base, with 6 bases sitting between them. CDR1 is MDHEN and CDR2 is SYDVKM in the germline V gene. The CDR3 has 12 amino acids. Written as DNA, the CDR3 is TGTGCCAGCAGGTCCACGAACACTGAAGCTTTCTTT. Encoded protein: CASRSTNTEAFF.

In its sample, this clonotype was seen many times. This chain uses TRBV15 with TRBJ2-4; no reliable D call. Germline assignment: CDR1 LNHNV and CDR2 YYDKDF (reference sequence). V was shortened by 4 bases and J by 2 bases, with 15 bases between the two germline ends. The CDR3 runs 16 residues. The DNA of the CDR3 is TGTGCCACCAGCATTTACACATCACGTACCAAAAACATTCAGTACTTC. Protein product: CATSIYTSRTKNIQYF.

The sample holds many counts of this clonotype. The V call is TRBV20-1, the J call TRBJ2-7; possible D gene TRBD2, 6 bases. CDR1 DFQATT and CDR2 SNEGSKA come from the germline V gene (reference sequence). This CDR3 is 14 amino acids long. Trimming took off 7 bases at V and 4 bases at J, with 20 bases between the two ends. Here the CDR3 DNA reads TGCAGTGAAGTTCTTGCCAGGGAGGAGTACGAGCAGTACTTC. This sequence encodes CSEVLAREEYEQYF.

This clonotype was detected a few times. The rearrangement joins TRBV7-8 to TRBJ2-5, with D maybe TRBD1 (6 bases). Trimming shortened V by 2 bases and J by 0 bases, and 16 bases separated the two germline ends. Germline V gene data show CDR1 as SGHVS and CDR2 as FQNEAQ. The CDR3 loop spans 17 amino acids. The CDR3 DNA sequence: TGTGCCAGCAGCTTACTCGTTCCTCGACAGGACCAAGAGACCCAGTACTTC. Translating gives CASSLLVPRQDQETQYF.

This clonotype was seen at least ten times. The rearrangement links TRBV7-9 to TRBJ2-1, with D maybe TRBD1 (6 bases). Germline-derived CDR1 and CDR2 are SEHNR and FQNEAQ (reference sequence). V was cut by 5 bases and J by 0 bases, with 14 bases left in between. The CDR3 sequence is 16 residues long. Here the CDR3 DNA reads TGTGCCAGCAGCCCAGGGGAAATACTCTCCTACAATGAGCAGTTCTTC. It encodes CASSPGEILSYNEQFF.

This clonotype was recorded at least ten times. The chain carries TRBV12-3 or TRBV12-4 and TRBJ2-3, with 10 bases lining up with TRBD1. V trimming: 5 bases; J trimming: 8 bases; junction bases outside the gene matches: 10. The CDR3 has 15 amino acids. Written as DNA, the CDR3 is TGTGCCAGCAGTGGACCCGGGACAGGGGACGGTACGCAGTATTTT. This translates into CASSGPGTGDGTQYF.

This clonotype has ten or more counts. This chain uses TRBV18 with TRBJ2-7, with 8 positions matching TRBD1. V dropped 1 base and J dropped 0; count of bases not matched to a gene: 2. Germline V lookup: CDR1 KGHSH, CDR2 LQKENI. CDR3 length: 15 residues. The CDR3 DNA follows: TGTGCCAGCTCACCACGAACAGGGGGCTCCTACGAGCAGTACTTC. Residues: CASSPRTGGSYEQYF.

V usage is TRBV5-1 and J usage is TRBJ2-3; TRBD2 is a possible D gene (5 bases). The CDR3 runs 12 residues. Germline-derived CDR1 and CDR2 are SGHRS and YFSETQ. Trimming took 0 bases from V and 11 from J, leaving 10 bases between them. The CDR3 coding sequence is TGCGCCAGCAGCTTGGTGGGGAGTGAGCAGTATTTT. It is translated as CASSLVGSEQYF.

This clonotype showed up many times. The rearrangement links TRBV7-3 to TRBJ2-1, with 9 bases matching TRBD1. CDR1 SGHTA and CDR2 FQGTGA come from the germline V gene. There are 15 residues in the CDR3. The ends lost 3 bases at V and 2 bases at J; junction bases unmatched: 2. In DNA, the CDR3 is TGTGCCAGCAGCTTGGACAGGGGACCCTACAATGAGCAGTTCTTC. It translates to CASSLDRGPYNEQFF.

The genes are TRBV5-1 and TRBJ2-7; D could derive from TRBD1 or TRBD2 (5 bases each). Germline V lookup: CDR1 SGHRS, CDR2 YFSETQ. V was trimmed by 2 bases and J by 4 bases, leaving 16 bases between them. This CDR3 is 15 amino acids long. CDR3 nucleotide sequence: TGCGCCAGCAGCTTTGGGGACGAGAGGTTTTACGAGCAGTACTTC. Translated: CASSFGDERFYEQYF.

The gene calls are TRBV5-4 and TRBJ2-7, with 12 bases identical to TRBD2. The germline CDR1 and CDR2 sequences are SGHNT and YYREEE (reference sequence). This CDR3 has 16 amino acids. V lost 4 bases to trimming and J lost 2 bases; unmatched junction nucleotides: 7. CDR3: CASSIPLAGGTYEQYF. In nucleotides, the CDR3 is TGTGCCAGCAGCATCCCCCTAGCGGGAGGGACCTACGAGCAGTACTTC.

The gene calls are TRBV6-5 and TRBJ2-6; D may be TRBD1 (6 bases). The CDR3 extends over 15 amino acids. V was cut by 6 bases and J by 4 bases, with 13 bases left in between. Germline assignment: CDR1 MNHEY and CDR2 SVGAGI. The CDR3 loop is CASSTTGIGANVLTF. The CDR3 coding sequence is TGTGCCAGCAGCACTACAGGGATCGGGGCCAACGTCCTGACTTTC.

This clonotype has a handful of counts. V usage is TRBV20-1 and J usage is TRBJ2-1, with a tentative D call TRBD2 (6 bases). With 8 bases removed from V and 4 bases from J, the gap between germline ends came to 18 bases. The CDR3 is made up of 14 amino acids. Germline lookup yields CDR1 DFQATT and CDR2 SNEGSKA (reference sequence). CDR3 loop: CSYWRAGPYNEQFF. The CDR3 DNA sequence: TGCAGTTATTGGAGGGCGGGTCCATACAATGAGCAGTTCTTC.

This clonotype was recorded at least ten times. At one boundary the junction diverges from the germline segment, which might be a read error. The chain is built from TRBV7-7 and TRBJ2-5; TRBD2 is a possible D gene (5 bases). This CDR3 has 13 amino acids. The germline CDR1 and CDR2 sequences are SSHAT and FNYEAQ (reference sequence). The CDR3 DNA is TGTGCTAGCAGCTTAGAGGCGGGAGAGACCCAGTACTTC. Its protein product is CASSLEAGETQYF.

This clonotype was picked up a small number of times. The genes are TRBV7-9 and TRBJ1-6; no clear D gene. The CDR3 sequence is 14 residues long. Germline CDR1 is SEHNR and CDR2 is FQNEAQ (reference sequence). Deletions cut 1 base from V and 6 bases from J, with 7 bases between. The CDR3 is CASSLDKGNSPLHF. CDR3 bases: TGTGCCAGCAGCTTAGATAAGGGTAATTCACCCCTCCACTTT.

Ten or more counts support this clonotype. The chain joins TRBV15 to TRBJ2-1; 7 bases fit TRBD2. The CDR3 covers 14 residues. J lost 6 bases, V lost 2 bases, and 4 bases had no gene match. The germline V gene encodes CDR1 LNHNV and CDR2 YYDKDF (reference sequence). The chain's CDR3 is CATSRRTSVNEQFF. Written as DNA, the CDR3 is TGTGCCACCAGCAGACGTACTAGCGTCAATGAGCAGTTCTTC.

This clonotype was recorded a few times. The chain couples TRBV12-3 or TRBV12-4 to TRBJ2-2, with D possibly being TRBD2 (5 bases). V lost 3 bases and J lost 0, with 11 bases in between. The CDR3 is 16 amino acids. The CDR3 DNA reads TGTGCCAGCAGTTTGGGAGAGCAGACGAACACCGGGGAGCTGTTTTTT. Translation gives CASSLGEQTNTGELFF.

This rearrangement joins TRBV12-3 or TRBV12-4 to TRBJ2-2, with 9 positions matching TRBD1. The CDR3 totals 15 residues. J lost 1 base, V lost 8 bases, and 5 bases had no gene match. This chain's CDR3 is CASRSGQGNTGELFF. The CDR3 DNA reads as TGTGCCAGCCGTTCGGGACAGGGGAACACCGGGGAGCTGTTTTTT.

J is TRBJ2-7 and V is TRBV7-2, with 7 bases lining up with TRBD2. The J segment lost 6 bases and the V segment lost 6 bases, leaving 8 bases of the junction unmatched. Germline V gene sequence: CDR1 SGHTA, CDR2 FQGNSA. The CDR3 is 13 residues long. The CDR3 bases are TGTGCCAGCAGACGTACTAGCGAGGGCGAGCAGTACTTC. Protein product: CASRRTSEGEQYF.

The sample holds many counts of this clonotype. The rearrangement links TRBV27 to TRBJ2-7, with 10 bases fitting TRBD1. V shed 8 bases and J 4 bases; nucleotides not matched to a gene: 5. Germline V gene data show CDR1 as MNHEY and CDR2 as SMNVEV (reference sequence). The length of the CDR3 is 13 residues. CDR3: CASGGQGGYEQYF. The CDR3 coding sequence is TGTGCCAGCGGTGGACAGGGGGGATACGAGCAGTACTTC.

About this clonotype itself: Just one base apart from a much larger clone, this may be a read error. The rearrangement uses TRBV3-1 and TRBJ2-3, with 7 bases lining up with TRBD2. The J segment lost 5 bases and the V segment lost 4 bases, leaving 12 bases of the junction unmatched. This CDR3 has 16 amino acids. The germline gives CDR1 LGHDT, CDR2 YNNKEL (reference sequence). This chain's CDR3 is CASSPSLEAGVDTQYF. Written as DNA, the CDR3 is TGTGCCAGCAGCCCATCCCTTGAGGCGGGGGTAGATACGCAGTATTTT.

This clonotype was seen only a few times. A read error may account for a junction end that differs from germline. The chain links TRBV25-1 to TRBJ1-4, with 9 bases that match TRBD1. This CDR3 is built from 14 residues. In germline, CDR1 is MGHDK, CDR2 SYGVNS. The CDR3: CASSGTGGDRKLSF. The CDR3 DNA reads as TGTGCCAGCAGTGGCACAGGGGGCGATCGAAAACTGTCTTTT.

This clonotype was counted ten times or more. This chain links TRBV7-6 with TRBJ2-5; D remains unclear. The length of the CDR3 is 13 residues. The germline V gene encodes CDR1 SGHVS and CDR2 FNYEAQ. With 5 bases removed from V and 4 bases from J, the gap between germline ends came to 11 bases. CDR3 coding DNA: TGTGCCAGCAGCGCCCGCCCCAGAGAGACCCAGTACTTC. Its protein is CASSARPRETQYF.

In its sample, this clonotype was seen once. A much more abundant neighbour one base away suggests this may be a read error. This chain links TRBV20-1 with TRBJ2-5, with D possibly TRBD2 on 5 matching bases. Germline CDR1 is DFQATT and CDR2 is SNEGSKA (reference sequence). The V end was cut by 6 bases, the J end by 5 bases, with 25 bases between. This CDR3 has 16 residues. CDR3 amino acids: CSARPLAGFFRETQYF. The CDR3 nucleotides read TGCAGTGCGCGCCCCCTGGCGGGCTTTTTTAGGGAGACCCAGTACTTC.

This clonotype was picked up many times. This chain links TRBV27 with TRBJ2-1, with D unresolved. CDR1 and CDR2 (germline): MNHEY, SMNVEV (reference sequence). The CDR3 covers 13 residues. V lost 4 bases to trimming and J lost 10 bases, with 14 bases between them. The CDR3 DNA reads TGTGCCAGCAGTTATCGAGCTCTTGAGGAGCAGTTCTTC. It encodes CASSYRALEEQFF.

This clonotype occurred a few times. For the CDR3, the DNA is TGTGCCAGCAGATCAGGGGGTAGATATGGCTACACCTTC. It translates to CASRSGGRYGYTF. The chain employs TRBV5-6 and TRBJ1-2; 7 bases match TRBD1. With 5 bases clipped from V and 5 bases from J, the junction kept 6 bases outside the gene matches. The length of the CDR3 is 13 residues. Looked up from germline, CDR1 is SGHDT and CDR2 is YYEEEE.